Presented here are 25 T cell receptor beta chains from one specimen sequenced in a study of Ad26.COV2.S vaccination and SARS-CoV-2 variants. Libraries were prepared by immunoSEQ multiplex PCR; TCRdb keeps only in-frame clonotypes and omits some of them. The repertoire holds around 300,000 clones, with less than 90% as singletons. Treatment denoted: 19 received Ad26.COV2.S at low or high dose, single or two shots; 5 received placebo; per-sample allocation not given. Vaccine and placebo recipients were sampled on day 63 after the first injection. Sequences were derived from peripheral blood, sampled in a trial of Ad26.COV2.S vaccine versus placebo. These receptors were taken from a person aged 18-65 years who received the Ad26.COV2.S COVID-19 vaccine or a placebo.

For the CDR3, the DNA is TGTGCCAGCAGCCATTACAGGGAAGAGACCCAGTACTTC. Translating it yields CASSHYREETQYF. The V and J genes are TRBV5-4 and TRBJ2-5; tentative D call: TRBD1 (6 bases). The CDR3 spans 13 residues. Trimming cost V 4 bases and J 3 bases, with 10 bases left between them. The germline CDR1 and CDR2 sequences are SGHNT and YYREEE (reference sequence). Using reference TRBV5-4 and TRBJ2-5 for the parts outside the CDR3, the full variable domain is ETGVTQSPTHLIKTRGQQVTLRCSSQSGHNTVSWYQQALGQGPQFIFQYYREEENGRGNFPPRFSGLQFPNYSSELNVNALELDDSALYLCASSHYREETQYFGPGTRLLVL.

The chain employs TRBV3-1 (or the pseudogene TRBV3-2) and TRBJ1-6; TRBD1 matches at 8 bases. Trimming took 4 bases from V and 5 from J; bases not matched to a gene: 7. The CDR3 has 16 residues. CDR1 is LGHDT, CDR2 YNNKEL, per germline (reference sequence). CDR3 bases: TGTGCCAGCAGCCTTAGACAGGGGCGCAATAATTCACCCCTCCACTTT. Its protein product is CASSLRQGRNNSPLHF.

The chain combines TRBV4-3 with TRBJ2-2; 10 nucleotides align to TRBD1. V shed 4 bases and J 4 bases; nucleotides not matched to a gene: 6. CDR3 length: 16 residues. The germline gives CDR1 LGHNA, CDR2 YSLEER. CDR3 nucleotides: TGCGCCAGCAGCCCCCGACAGGGGGCTAGCACCGGGGAGCTGTTTTTT. Translation: CASSPRQGASTGELFF.

This chain connects TRBV6-1 to TRBJ2-5; the match to TRBD2 covers 12 bases. Germline V lookup: CDR1 MNHNS, CDR2 SASEGT. The V segment lost 0 bases and the J segment 5 bases; nucleotides outside the gene matches: 10. This CDR3 is built from 18 residues. This CDR3 is CASSEARASGRAGETQYF. Here the CDR3 DNA reads TGTGCCAGCAGTGAAGCGCGGGCTAGCGGGAGGGCCGGGGAGACCCAGTACTTC.

This chain joins TRBV5-6 and TRBJ2-7; no definite D call. This CDR3 is built from 12 residues. The germline V gene encodes CDR1 SGHDT and CDR2 YYEEEE. Between the trimmed V and J ends, which lost 6 bases and 4 bases, there was a span of 11 bases. CDR3 nucleotides: TGTGCCAGCACCGGACGGAAGTACGAGCAGTACTTC. As protein: CASTGRKYEQYF.

The CDR3 DNA is TGTGCCAGCAGGGGACAGGGGACAACCTACGAGCAGTACTTC. It codes for CASRGQGTTYEQYF. The gene calls are TRBV28 and TRBJ2-7; 10 bases fit TRBD1. The CDR3 runs 14 residues. V lost 6 bases and J lost 2; bases outside the gene matches: 4. CDR1 and CDR2 (germline): MDHEN, SYDVKM.

This clone has a single count. The rearrangement links TRBV29-1 to TRBJ2-5, with 9 bases aligning to TRBD1. The ends lost 4 bases at V and 8 bases at J; junction bases unmatched: 14. The CDR3 contains 15 residues. Germline values: CDR1 SQVTM, CDR2 ANQGSEA. The CDR3 spells CSVGGTGPDSGTQYF. DNA for the CDR3: TGCAGCGTTGGTGGGACAGGGCCCGACTCGGGAACCCAGTACTTC. Full variable domain (missing parts from reference TRBV29-1 and TRBJ2-5): SAVISQKPSRDICQRGTSLTIQCQVDSQVTMMFWYRQQPGQSLTLIATANQGSEATYESGFVIDKFPISRPNLTFSTLTVSNMSPEDSSIYLCSVGGTGPDSGTQYFGPGTRLLVL.

V gene TRBV5-6 combines with J gene TRBJ2-1, with 7 nucleotides matching TRBD2. This CDR3 comprises 17 residues. Trimming took 2 bases from V and 3 from J; bases not matched to a gene: 11. Germline values: CDR1 SGHDT, CDR2 YYEEEE. CDR3 region: CASSFDRGRGYYNEQFF. CDR3 nucleotide sequence: TGTGCCAGCAGCTTCGACAGAGGGAGGGGTTACTACAATGAGCAGTTCTTC.

The V call is TRBV7-9, the J call TRBJ1-1, with a possible D match to TRBD1 (6 bases). This CDR3 comprises 15 residues. CDR1 is SEHNR and CDR2 is FQNEAQ in the germline V gene (reference sequence). V lost 1 base and J 5 bases, leaving 14 bases between the germline ends. In DNA, the CDR3 is TGTGCCAGCAGCTTAGTAGGGGGTAGTCGGACTGAAGCTTTCTTT. Translating gives CASSLVGGSRTEAFF.

J is TRBJ1-3 and V is TRBV9; D ambiguous. Germline values: CDR1 SGDLS, CDR2 YYNGEE. CDR3 length: 16 residues. V was pared by 2 bases and J by 0 bases, with 12 bases between. DNA of the CDR3: TGTGCCAGCAGCGTTATCTCGCAGCCCTCTGGAAACACCATATATTTT. Translating gives CASSVISQPSGNTIYF.

V is TRBV15 and J is TRBJ1-5; TRBD1 matches 10 bases. The CDR3 loop spans 15 amino acids. The V and J ends lost 3 bases and 7 bases, in that order; junction bases with no gene match: 6. CDR1 is LNHNV, CDR2 YYDKDF, per germline (reference sequence). CDR3 sequence reads: CATSRDRGSAQPQHF. The CDR3 DNA reads as TGTGCCACCAGCAGGGACAGGGGGTCTGCCCAGCCCCAGCATTTT.

DNA for the CDR3: TGTGCCAGCAGCCCCTCTAGCGGGGGGGCTCTTGGGACCGGGGAGCTGTTTTTT. It codes for CASSPSSGGALGTGELFF. The chain employs TRBV5-4 and TRBJ2-2; 12 positions agree with TRBD2. The CDR3 sequence is 18 residues long. CDR1 is SGHNT and CDR2 is YYREEE in the germline V gene (reference sequence). The J segment lost 5 bases and the V segment lost 4 bases, leaving 12 bases of the junction unmatched.

The V and J genes are TRBV2 and TRBJ2-7, with a tentative D call TRBD1 (6 bases). V gave up 9 bases and J gave up 0 bases, with 18 bases separating them. Germline values: CDR1 SNHLY, CDR2 FYNNEI. The CDR3 totals 15 residues. Written as DNA, the CDR3 is TGTGCCAGGTCCGGTGGGGGCCTTAGCTCCTACGAGCAGTACTTC. Its protein is CARSGGGLSSYEQYF.

This clone came up once. This rearrangement joins TRBV5-4 to TRBJ2-7; TRBD1 agrees at 8 bases. CDR1 SGHNT and CDR2 YYREEE come from the germline V gene (reference sequence). After removal of 4 bases from V and 2 bases from J, the junction contained 8 bases not matched to a gene. The CDR3 totals 15 residues. CDR3 region: CASSPTADRAYEQYF. For the CDR3, the DNA is TGTGCCAGCAGCCCCACCGCGGACAGGGCCTACGAGCAGTACTTC.

V gene TRBV7-8 combines with J gene TRBJ1-6; D uncertain. CDR1 is SGHVS, CDR2 FQNEAQ, per germline. Trimming stripped 2 bases from V and 8 bases from J, with 4 bases between. The CDR3 is 12 amino acids. The CDR3 DNA reads TGTGCCAGCAGCTTATGGGATTCACCCCTCCACTTT. This codes for CASSLWDSPLHF.

CDR3 region: CASSPDSNEQFF. The DNA for the CDR3 is TGTGCCAGCTCACCGGACAGCAATGAGCAGTTCTTC. The V call is TRBV18, the J call TRBJ2-1; possible D gene TRBD1, 6 bases. The CDR3 contains 12 residues. Trimming left V 3 bases short and J 6 bases short, with 6 bases between. Germline CDR1 KGHSH, CDR2 LQKENI.

The sample holds a few counts of this clone. The CDR3 here is CASSRGLAGKETQYF. In nucleotides, the CDR3 is TGTGCCAGCAGTAGGGGACTAGCGGGAAAAGAGACCCAGTACTTC. This chain uses TRBV6-6 with TRBJ2-5, with 13 bases lining up with TRBD2. The CDR3 is 15 amino acids. Per germline, CDR1 MNHNY and CDR2 SVGAGI (reference sequence). Trimming at V came to 5 bases and at J to 3 bases, leaving 3 bases not matched to a gene.

The genes are TRBV27 and TRBJ1-2; D is unresolved. CDR3 length: 17 residues. The germline V and J ends were trimmed by 0 bases and 4 bases, with 18 bases remaining between them. Germline loops: CDR1 MNHEY, CDR2 SMNVEV (reference sequence). The CDR3 nucleotides are TGTGCCAGCAGTTTATCAGACCCCTCCTTATTTCCCTATGGCTACACCTTC. Translating it yields CASSLSDPSLFPYGYTF.

The sample holds one count of this clone. The chain has TRBV19 and TRBJ2-7; D might be TRBD1 (7 bases). The ends were cut back, 6 bases at V and 6 bases at J, with 18 bases in the middle. The germline gives CDR1 LNHDA, CDR2 SQIVND (reference sequence). This CDR3 is 14 amino acids long. The CDR3 loop is CASRLGGGPGEQYF. The CDR3 DNA sequence: TGTGCCAGTAGATTAGGAGGGGGCCCGGGCGAGCAGTACTTC.

The rearrangement links TRBV11-1 to TRBJ2-1, with D possibly matching TRBD1 (5 bases). The CDR3 extends over 15 amino acids. Trimming took off 2 bases at V and 8 bases at J, with 16 bases between the two ends. CDR1 SGHAT and CDR2 FQDESV come from the germline V gene (reference sequence). The chain's CDR3 is CASSLRPGNWDEQFF. CDR3 bases: TGTGCCAGCAGCTTAAGGCCAGGGAACTGGGATGAGCAGTTCTTC.

This chain joins TRBV19 and TRBJ2-3, with D possibly TRBD2 on 5 matching bases. This CDR3 is built from 15 residues. Germline CDR1 and CDR2: LNHDA and SQIVND (reference sequence). Trimming left V 10 bases short and J 0 bases short, with 17 bases between. In DNA, the CDR3 is TGTGCCACCTGGAGCTCGGGATCTAGCACAGATACGCAGTATTTT. This encodes CATWSSGSSTDTQYF.

The chain recombines TRBV11-2 with TRBJ2-1; D is unresolved. Trimming removed 6 bases from V and 10 bases from J, with 16 bases in between. Per germline, CDR1 SGHAT and CDR2 FQNNGV. This CDR3 contains 13 residues. The CDR3 loop is CASRLRPLGEQFF. In DNA form, the CDR3 reads TGTGCCAGCAGGTTGAGACCCCTAGGGGAGCAGTTCTTC.

V and J are TRBV30 and TRBJ2-7; maybe TRBD2 (5 bases). The CDR3 is 12 amino acids. Germline loops: CDR1 GTSNPN, CDR2 SVGIG (reference sequence). Here the CDR3 reads CVLEAQSYEQYF. The CDR3 DNA is TGTGTCTTGGAGGCACAAAGCTACGAGCAGTACTTC.

In this sample, this clone turned up once. V and J are TRBV14 and TRBJ2-1, with a weak D call TRBD2 (5 bases). Trimming removed 0 bases at V and 6 bases at J, with 15 bases between. The CDR3 is 16 amino acids. Germline V lookup: CDR1 SGHDN, CDR2 FVKESK. CDR3 DNA: TGTGCCAGCAGCCAAGAGTTGGAGCCTCGGGGCAATGAGCAGTTCTTC. This sequence encodes CASSQELEPRGNEQFF.

Concerning this clone: A read error may explain this, as a much larger clone is one base away. In the same sample, other DNA sequences code for this CDR3. J is TRBJ2-7 and V is TRBV5-6, with no clear D. V gave up 5 bases and J gave up 0 bases, with 3 bases separating them. The CDR3 is made up of 11 amino acids. Germline V gene data show CDR1 as SGHDT and CDR2 as YYEEEE. CDR3 loop: CASSSSYEQYF. CDR3 DNA sequence: TGTGCCAGCAGTTCCTCCTACGAGCAGTACTTC. The full variable domain, with the rest looked up from reference TRBV5-6 and TRBJ2-7, is DAGVTQSPTHLIKTRGQQVTLRCSPKSGHDTVSWYQQALGQGPQFIFQYYEEEERQRGNFPDRFSGHQFPNYSSELNVNALLLGDSALYLCASSSSYEQYFGPGTRLTVT.